This T cell receptor beta chain derives from a study of blood T cell repertoires in COVID-19. Study information: Specimens from acute and convalescent COVID-19 originated in the United States, Italy and Spain. T cells, B-cell-depleted T cells, or PBMCs provided the cDNA or gDNA that served as material.

Germline V lookup: CDR1 MNHEY, CDR2 SVGAGI. The CDR3 spans 15 residues. J gave up 3 bases and V 6 bases, and 11 bases lay outside the gene matches. Methods used by the authors: By means of reference gene primer amplification, nucleated cell counts were estimated. Only in-frame clones appear in the TCRdb table, and some are missing; sequencing was by immunoSEQ multiplex PCR. V and J calls and clone size are as listed in that table; D and trimming were resolved from the DNA. In the table there are under 200,000 clones, roughly 84% of which are singletons. The chain recombines TRBV6-5 with TRBJ2-7, with TRBD1 identical over 7 bases. Sequencing was performed on peripheral blood. The TCR was taken from a man aged 18 to 30 with active or convalescent COVID-19. CDR3 sequence: CASRDPGQLNYEQYF. In nucleotides, the CDR3 is TGTGCCAGCAGGGATCCGGGACAGCTTAACTACGAGCAGTACTTC.